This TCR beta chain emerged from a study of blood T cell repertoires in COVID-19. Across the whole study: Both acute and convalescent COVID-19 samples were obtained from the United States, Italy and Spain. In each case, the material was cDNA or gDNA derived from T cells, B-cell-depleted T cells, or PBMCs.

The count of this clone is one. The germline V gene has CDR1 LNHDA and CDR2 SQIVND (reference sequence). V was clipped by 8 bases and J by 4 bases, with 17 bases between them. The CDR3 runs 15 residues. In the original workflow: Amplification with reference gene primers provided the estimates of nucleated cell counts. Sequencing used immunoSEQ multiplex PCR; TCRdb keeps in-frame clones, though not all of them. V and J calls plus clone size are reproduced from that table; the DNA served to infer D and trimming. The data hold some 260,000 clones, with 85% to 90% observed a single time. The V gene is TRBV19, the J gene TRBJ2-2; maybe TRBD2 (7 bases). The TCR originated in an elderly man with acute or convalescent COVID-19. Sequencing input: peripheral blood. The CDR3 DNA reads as TGTGCCAGTGAGGTACGGGGGGCGTCCACCGGGGAGCTGTTTTTT. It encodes CASEVRGASTGELFF. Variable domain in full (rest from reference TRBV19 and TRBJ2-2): DGGITQSPKYLFRKEGQNVTLSCEQNLNHDAMYWYRQDPGQGLRLIYYSQIVNDFQKGDIAEGYSVSREKKESFPLTVTSAQKNPTAFYLCASEVRGASTGELFFGEGSRLTVL.